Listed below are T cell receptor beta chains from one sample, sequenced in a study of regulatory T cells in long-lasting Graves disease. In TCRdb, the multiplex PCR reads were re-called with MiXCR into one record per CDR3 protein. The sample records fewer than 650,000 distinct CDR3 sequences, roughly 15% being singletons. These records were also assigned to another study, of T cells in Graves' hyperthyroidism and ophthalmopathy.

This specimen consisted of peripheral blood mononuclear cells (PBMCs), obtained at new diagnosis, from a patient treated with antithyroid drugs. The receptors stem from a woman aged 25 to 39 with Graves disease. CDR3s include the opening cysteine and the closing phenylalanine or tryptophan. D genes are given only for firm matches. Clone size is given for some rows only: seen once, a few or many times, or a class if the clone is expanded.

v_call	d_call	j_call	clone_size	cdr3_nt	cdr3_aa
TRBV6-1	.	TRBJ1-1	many	TGTGCCAGCAGTGCCCATACAGTGAACACTGAAGCTTTCTTT	CASSAHTVNTEAFF
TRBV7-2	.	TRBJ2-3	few	TGTGCCAGCAGCTTCGGGGACTCAGATACGCAGTATTTT	CASSFGDSDTQYF
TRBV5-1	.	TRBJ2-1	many	TGCGCCAGCAGCTTGGTTTGGGGCAATGAGCAGTTCTTC	CASSLVWGNEQFF
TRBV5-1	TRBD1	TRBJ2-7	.	TGCGCCAGAGAGGACGCGCTAGCGCAGGGACAGGGGCAGTACTTC	CAREDALAQGQGQYF
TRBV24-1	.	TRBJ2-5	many	TGTGCCACCAGTGATTCCCCACTTCAAGAGACCCAGTACTTC	CATSDSPLQETQYF
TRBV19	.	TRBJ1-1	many	TGTGCCAGTACCGCCCTCGGGACGAACACTGAAGCTTTCTTT	CASTALGTNTEAFF
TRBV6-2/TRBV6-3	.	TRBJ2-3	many	TGTGCCAGCACCTGGGCGGAAACAGATACGCAGTATTTT	CASTWAETDTQYF
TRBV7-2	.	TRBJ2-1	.	TGTGCCAGCAGCCGTGAGGGTACGGTTTACAATGAGCAGTTCTTC	CASSREGTVYNEQFF
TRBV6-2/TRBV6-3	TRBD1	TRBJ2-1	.	TGTGCCAGCAGTTACTCCCCTCATCATACCCGGGACAGGTTTTACAATGAGCAGTTCTTC	CASSYSPHHTRDRFYNEQFF
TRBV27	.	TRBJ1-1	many	TGTGCCAGCAGATTAGGGGAGGGAGTGGATAGGGCTTTCTTT	CASRLGEGVDRAFF
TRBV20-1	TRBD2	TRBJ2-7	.	TGCAGTGCTAGTGGACTAGGGGAACTGGAGCAGTACTTC	CSASGLGELEQYF
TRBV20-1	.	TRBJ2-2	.	TGCAGTGCTTCTGAGGCTGGGACCCCGAACACCGGGGAGCTGTTTTTT	CSASEAGTPNTGELFF
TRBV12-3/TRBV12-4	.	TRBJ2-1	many	TGTGCCAGCAGTTCAAGGAGGGGATTCTACAATGAGCAGTTCTTC	CASSSRRGFYNEQFF
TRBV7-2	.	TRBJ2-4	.	TGTGCCAGCAGCTTCGGGGGAGTTACTGACATTCAGTACTTC	CASSFGGVTDIQYF
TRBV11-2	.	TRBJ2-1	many	TGTGCCAGCAGCCACCGTTTCGGGCAGTTCTTC	CASSHRFGQFF
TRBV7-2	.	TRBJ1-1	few	TGTGCCAGCAGCTTCTCCCGGACAGTTTTGGGCACTGAAGCTTTCTTT	CASSFSRTVLGTEAFF
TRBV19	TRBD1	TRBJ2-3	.	TGTGCCGGTAGTTCAGGGGGATTCACAGATACGCAGTATTTT	CAGSSGGFTDTQYF
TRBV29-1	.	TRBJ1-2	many	TGCAGCGTTCAGGGGAATAACTATGGCTACACCTTC	CSVQGNNYGYTF
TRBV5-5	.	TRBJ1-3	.	TGTGCCAGCAGCTGGGGGACGGAGTCAGTGGGAAACACCATATATTTT	CASSWGTESVGNTIYF
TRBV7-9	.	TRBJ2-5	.	TGTGCCAGCAGCGGGACAGCGGGGACCCAGTACTTC	CASSGTAGTQYF
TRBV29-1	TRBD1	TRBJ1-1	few	TGCAGCGTGGTCCAGGGGGGATCGAACACTGAAGCTTTCTTT	CSVVQGGSNTEAFF
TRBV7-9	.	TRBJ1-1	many	TGTGCCAGCAGCCACGCGGGGAGCACTGAAGCTTTCTTT	CASSHAGSTEAFF
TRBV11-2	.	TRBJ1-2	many	TGTGCCAGCAGCACCTTCCAGGGAGCGGGGGGCTACACCTTC	CASSTFQGAGGYTF
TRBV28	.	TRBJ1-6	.	TGTGCCAGCGGAAATGCGGGTTCACCCCTCCACTTT	CASGNAGSPLHF
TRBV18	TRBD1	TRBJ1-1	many	TGTGCCAGCTCACCGGGACAGAGACGTGAAGCTTTCTTT	CASSPGQRREAFF
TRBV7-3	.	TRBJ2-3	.	TGTGCCAGCAGCTTATCTCTCGGAAACACAGATACGCAGTATTTT	CASSLSLGNTDTQYF
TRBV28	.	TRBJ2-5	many	TGTGCCAGCAGTTCCGGGACCCGCCCGGAGACCCAGTACTTC	CASSSGTRPETQYF
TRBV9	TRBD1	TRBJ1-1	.	TGTGCCAGCAGCGTAAGTGGACAGGGGAACACTGAAGCTTTCTTT	CASSVSGQGNTEAFF